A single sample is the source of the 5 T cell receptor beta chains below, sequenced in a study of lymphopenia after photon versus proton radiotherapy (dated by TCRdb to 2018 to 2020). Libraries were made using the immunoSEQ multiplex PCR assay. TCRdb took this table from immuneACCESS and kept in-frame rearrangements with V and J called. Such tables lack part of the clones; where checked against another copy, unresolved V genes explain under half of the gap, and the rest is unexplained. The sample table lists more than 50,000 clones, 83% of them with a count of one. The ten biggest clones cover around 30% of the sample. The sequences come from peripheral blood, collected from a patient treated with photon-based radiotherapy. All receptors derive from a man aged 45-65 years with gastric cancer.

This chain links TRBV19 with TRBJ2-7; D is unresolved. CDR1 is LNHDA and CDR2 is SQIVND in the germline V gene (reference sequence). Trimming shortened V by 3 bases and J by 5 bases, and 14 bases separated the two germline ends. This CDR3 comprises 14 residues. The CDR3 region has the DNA TGTGCCAGTAGTATTGATCCTACCTCAAACGAGCAGTACTTC. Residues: CASSIDPTSNEQYF. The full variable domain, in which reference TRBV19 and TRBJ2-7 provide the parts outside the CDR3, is DGGITQSPKYLFRKEGQNVTLSCEQNLNHDAMYWYRQDPGQGLRLIYYSQIVNDFQKGDIAEGYSVSREKKESFPLTVTSAQKNPTAFYLCASSIDPTSNEQYFGPGTRLTVT.

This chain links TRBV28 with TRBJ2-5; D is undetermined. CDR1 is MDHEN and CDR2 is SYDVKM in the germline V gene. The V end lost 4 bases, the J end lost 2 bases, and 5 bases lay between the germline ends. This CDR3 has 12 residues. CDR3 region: CASSSHQETQYF. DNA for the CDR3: TGTGCCAGCAGTTCTCATCAAGAGACCCAGTACTTC.

The CDR3 loop is CASSLYGGHGEKLFF. The CDR3 region has the DNA TGTGCCAGCAGTTTATACGGAGGACACGGGGAGAAACTGTTTTTT. The V call is TRBV27, the J call TRBJ1-4; TRBD1 might be the D (5 bases). CDR1 is MNHEY and CDR2 is SMNVEV in the germline V gene (reference sequence). The CDR3 has 15 residues. Trimming cost V 1 base and J 11 bases, with 17 bases left between them.

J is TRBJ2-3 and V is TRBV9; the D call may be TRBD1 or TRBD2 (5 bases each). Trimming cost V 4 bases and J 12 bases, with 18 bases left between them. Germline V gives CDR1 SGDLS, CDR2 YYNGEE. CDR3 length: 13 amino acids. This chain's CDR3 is CASSPPGAQLQYF. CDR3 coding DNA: TGTGCCAGCAGCCCTCCCGGGGCACAACTCCAGTATTTT.

CDR3 loop: CASSLAMGQLNTEAFF. The CDR3 nucleotides read TGTGCCAGCAGCTTAGCGATGGGACAATTGAACACTGAAGCTTTCTTT. The V call is TRBV7-6, the J call TRBJ1-1, with D possibly TRBD1 on 6 matching bases. V gave up 0 bases and J gave up 0 bases, with 11 bases separating them. The CDR3 spans 16 residues. Germline V gene data show CDR1 as SGHVS and CDR2 as FNYEAQ. The variable domain in full, completed from reference TRBV7-6 and TRBJ1-1, reads GAGVSQSPRYKVTKRGQDVALRCDPISGHVSLYWYRQALGQGPEFLTYFNYEAQQDKSGLPNDRFSAERPEGSISTLTIQRTEQRDSAMYRCASSLAMGQLNTEAFFGQGTRLTVV.